What follows are 24 T cell receptor beta chains derived from one specimen sequenced in a study of blood T cell repertoires in COVID-19. Only in-frame clones appear in the TCRdb table, and some are missing; sequencing was by immunoSEQ multiplex PCR. Of about 170,000 clones listed, 85% to 90% are singletons. The specimen was peripheral blood. These receptors came from a man aged 18 to 30 with active or convalescent COVID-19.

Comments on this clone: The germline gene is not matched at one end of the junction; a read error may be the cause. The chain couples TRBV7-9 to TRBJ1-2; no reliable D call. Germline V lookup: CDR1 SEHNR, CDR2 FQNEAQ (reference sequence). The CDR3 is 11 residues long. The CDR3 bases are TGTGCCAGCAGCCCAGGAACTTTGACCGCCTTC. Translation gives CASSPGTLTAF.

J is TRBJ1-5 and V is TRBV28; perhaps TRBD1 as D (5 bases). Germline CDR1 and CDR2: MDHEN and SYDVKM. V lost 4 bases and J lost 3, with 13 bases in between. There are 15 residues in the CDR3. The CDR3 protein is CASSSGRGFNQPQHF. In nucleotides, the CDR3 is TGTGCCAGCAGTTCAGGGAGGGGCTTCAATCAGCCCCAGCATTTT.

The chain carries TRBV7-9 and TRBJ2-1, with TRBD2 matching 13 bases. The ends lost 6 bases at V and 8 bases at J; junction bases unmatched: 7. This CDR3 region has 15 residues. Germline assignment: CDR1 SEHNR and CDR2 FQNEAQ (reference sequence). Here the CDR3 reads CASSLTSGRLDEQFF. DNA of the CDR3: TGTGCCAGCAGTTTGACTAGCGGGAGGCTTGATGAGCAGTTCTTC.

J is TRBJ2-5 and V is TRBV27; 10 bases are a match to TRBD2. The germline V gene encodes CDR1 MNHEY and CDR2 SMNVEV (reference sequence). This CDR3 comprises 15 residues. V gave up 5 bases and J gave up 4 bases; unmatched junction bases: 7. DNA for the CDR3: TGTGCCAGCAGTCAAGCGGGGGGGCTGTTAGAGACCCAGTACTTC. This gives the protein CASSQAGGLLETQYF.

The chain couples TRBV2 to TRBJ1-4, with a possible D match to TRBD1 (5 bases). The CDR3 spans 15 residues. Germline V gene lookup returns CDR1 SNHLY and CDR2 FYNNEI. The V end was cut by 2 bases, the J end by 6 bases, with 13 bases between. CDR3 sequence (DNA): TGTGCCAGCAGTGAAAGTAGGGGAGGGTATGAAAAACTGTTTTTT. It codes for CASSESRGGYEKLFF.

The J gene is TRBJ2-2, the V gene TRBV5-1, with 11 bases lining up with TRBD2. Germline loops: CDR1 SGHRS, CDR2 YFSETQ. The CDR3 consists of 16 residues. V was pared by 2 bases and J by 2 bases, with 2 bases of the junction left unmatched. This chain's CDR3 is CASSLLAGANTGELFF. CDR3 DNA: TGCGCCAGCAGCTTACTAGCGGGGGCCAACACCGGGGAGCTGTTTTTT.

The chain joins TRBV13 to TRBJ1-6, with 8 positions matching TRBD1. Germline lookup yields CDR1 PRHDT and CDR2 FYEKMQ (reference sequence). V dropped 2 bases and J dropped 10; count of bases not matched to a gene: 4. The CDR3 loop spans 14 amino acids. CDR3 amino acids: CASSLRTGNSPLHF. Written as DNA, the CDR3 is TGTGCCAGCAGCTTACGGACAGGGAACTCACCCCTCCACTTT.

The chain couples TRBV6-1 to TRBJ2-2; D uncertain. The CDR3 consists of 17 residues. V was trimmed by 2 bases and J by 1 base, leaving 14 bases between them. Germline V lookup: CDR1 MNHNS, CDR2 SASEGT. CDR3 DNA sequence: TGTGCCAGCAGTGAATTCGAGAGACTGGAGAACACCGGGGAGCTGTTTTTT. It is translated as CASSEFERLENTGELFF.

The J gene is TRBJ2-3, the V gene TRBV28; tentatively, D is TRBD2 (6 bases). V dropped 5 bases and J dropped 4 bases, with 16 bases sitting between them. Germline-derived CDR1 and CDR2 are MDHEN and SYDVKM. There are 15 residues in the CDR3. The CDR3 is CASSNRRGWSDTQYF. The CDR3 bases are TGTGCCAGCAGTAATAGGAGGGGATGGTCAGATACGCAGTATTTT. The full variable domain, completed using reference TRBV28 and TRBJ2-3, is DVKVTQSSRYLVKRTGEKVFLECVQDMDHENMFWYRQDPGLGLRLIYFSYDVKMKEKGDIPEGYSVSREKKERFSLILESASTNQTSMYLCASSNRRGWSDTQYFGPGTRLTVL.

V gene TRBV27 combines with J gene TRBJ1-1, with D possibly being TRBD1 (6 bases). V was pared by 4 bases and J by 4 bases, with 10 bases between. The CDR3 has 13 amino acids. Germline V lookup: CDR1 MNHEY, CDR2 SMNVEV (reference sequence). In nucleotides, the CDR3 is TGTGCCAGCAGTTCCCGAGGGGGCACTGAAGCTTTCTTT. This codes for CASSSRGGTEAFF.

The chain links TRBV28 to TRBJ2-3; tentative D call: TRBD1 (6 bases). Germline lookup yields CDR1 MDHEN and CDR2 SYDVKM. The CDR3 covers 15 residues. Trimming removed 4 bases at V and 6 bases at J, with 17 bases between. CDR3 amino acids: CASSSQGFGSDTQYF. CDR3 bases: TGTGCCAGCAGTTCACAGGGTTTTGGATCGGATACGCAGTATTTT.

The chain links TRBV7-3 to TRBJ2-1, with 13 bases that match TRBD2. Germline V gene sequence: CDR1 SGHTA, CDR2 FQGTGA. V trimming: 5 bases; J trimming: 10 bases; junction bases outside the gene matches: 8. The CDR3 consists of 15 residues. As DNA, the CDR3 is TGTGCCAGCAGCCAAGCCGGACTAGCGGGAGACGAGCAGTTCTTC. Protein product: CASSQAGLAGDEQFF. The full variable domain, with the rest looked up from reference TRBV7-3 and TRBJ2-1, is GAGVSQTPSNKVTEKGKYVELRCDPISGHTALYWYRQSLGQGPEFLIYFQGTGAADDSGLPNDRFFAVRPEGSVSTLKIQRTERGDSAVYLCASSQAGLAGDEQFFGPGTRLTVL.

This rearrangement joins TRBV14 to TRBJ1-1, with D uncertain. Trimming pared 2 bases from V and 1 base from J, leaving 5 bases between. CDR3 length: 13 amino acids. The V gene's germline CDR1 is SGHDN and CDR2 FVKESK. CDR3 sequence (DNA): TGTGCCAGCAGCCAACAGAAGAACACTGAAGCTTTCTTT. Amino acid sequence: CASSQQKNTEAFF.

The CDR3 sequence is CASSTPETGGRKLFF. The CDR3 nucleotides are TGTGCCAGCAGTACCCCAGAGACAGGGGGGCGAAAACTGTTTTTT. The V and J genes are TRBV28 and TRBJ1-4; 9 bases agree with TRBD1. CDR1 and CDR2 from the germline V gene are MDHEN and SYDVKM. This CDR3 contains 15 residues. V lost 5 bases, J lost 10 bases, and 11 bases stayed unmatched.

J is TRBJ2-7 and V is TRBV2; D remains unclear. The CDR3 is 11 amino acids. Germline lookup yields CDR1 SNHLY and CDR2 FYNNEI. The V and J ends lost 5 bases and 7 bases respectively, with 9 bases between them. The CDR3 DNA is TGTGCCAGCAGTCGCTCTGAGGAGCAGTACTTC. This codes for CASSRSEEQYF.

The chain is built from TRBV9 and TRBJ2-7; 7 nucleotides agree with TRBD2. Germline CDR1 reads SGDLS; CDR2 reads YYNGEE. With 2 bases clipped from V and 3 bases from J, the junction kept 5 bases outside the gene matches. This CDR3 has 14 amino acids. CDR3 sequence (DNA): TGTGCCAGCAGCGTGGGGACTACAGACTACGAGCAGTACTTC. The encoded protein is CASSVGTTDYEQYF.

This clone was observed once. This chain connects TRBV7-9 to TRBJ2-1, with 9 bases aligning to TRBD1. CDR3 length equals 16 residues. Looked up from germline, CDR1 is SEHNR and CDR2 is FQNEAQ (reference sequence). The ends lost 5 bases at V and 4 bases at J; junction bases unmatched: 9. CDR3 in DNA: TGTGCCAGCAGCGAACCGGGACAGGGAGTATACAATGAGCAGTTCTTC. As protein: CASSEPGQGVYNEQFF.

The rearrangement links TRBV7-9 to TRBJ1-6, with D unclear. The V end was cut by 5 bases, the J end by 8 bases, with 16 bases between. The CDR3 is made up of 15 amino acids. The V gene's germline CDR1 is SEHNR and CDR2 FQNEAQ (reference sequence). The CDR3: CASSPVGGLDSPLHF. CDR3 coding DNA: TGTGCCAGCAGCCCGGTGGGAGGGTTAGATTCACCCCTCCACTTT.

V gene TRBV27 combines with J gene TRBJ1-1; D possibly corresponds to TRBD1 (5 bases). From germline, CDR1 is MNHEY and CDR2 SMNVEV (reference sequence). V was shortened by 5 bases and J by 1 base, with 14 bases between the two germline ends. The CDR3 runs 15 residues. The CDR3: CASSPLGHSNTEAFF. The CDR3 nucleotides are TGTGCCAGCAGTCCCCTCGGACACTCGAACACTGAAGCTTTCTTT.

J is TRBJ1-1 and V is TRBV24-1, with D unclear. The CDR3 runs 13 residues. The V end was cut by 7 bases, the J end by 4 bases, with 12 bases between. Germline CDR1 and CDR2: KGHDR and SFDVKD. The CDR3 sequence is CATRSKTLTEAFF. In DNA form, the CDR3 reads TGTGCCACCAGGTCAAAAACTCTCACTGAAGCTTTCTTT.

The V gene is TRBV9, the J gene TRBJ2-1; 10 nucleotides line up with TRBD2. This CDR3 region has 15 residues. The germline gives CDR1 SGDLS, CDR2 YYNGEE. Trimming removed 3 bases from V and 5 bases from J; junction bases left unmatched: 5. CDR3 nucleotide sequence: TGTGCCAGCAGCGCTTCCGGGACTAGCGACAATGAGCAGTTCTTC. Its protein product is CASSASGTSDNEQFF.

This rearrangement joins TRBV28 to TRBJ2-2; 8 bases are a match to TRBD2. Trimming took 4 bases from V and 7 from J; bases not matched to a gene: 8. CDR1 is MDHEN, CDR2 SYDVKM, per germline. This CDR3 contains 15 residues. CDR3 DNA sequence: TGTGCCAGCAGTTCCCCGGGACTAGTTCACGGGGAGCTGTTTTTT. This translates into CASSSPGLVHGELFF.

The V call is TRBV7-6, the J call TRBJ2-3; weak D call: TRBD2 (6 bases). Per the germline V gene, CDR1 is SGHVS and CDR2 is FNYEAQ. The CDR3 runs 16 residues. Trimming pared 4 bases from V and 2 bases from J, leaving 16 bases between. The CDR3 is CASSSPGREVTDTQYF. CDR3 sequence (DNA): TGTGCCAGCAGCTCCCCGGGCAGGGAGGTCACAGATACGCAGTATTTT.

The V and J genes are TRBV27 and TRBJ2-6; 8 bases fit TRBD1. The V gene end was trimmed by 0 bases and the J gene end by 2 bases; junction bases not matched to a gene: 9. CDR1 is MNHEY, CDR2 SMNVEV, per germline (reference sequence). This CDR3 has 19 residues. CDR3: CASSLSDLTGDPGANVLTF. The CDR3 nucleotides are TGTGCCAGCAGTTTATCGGACTTGACAGGGGATCCTGGGGCCAACGTCCTGACTTTC. The whole variable domain, remainder taken from reference TRBV27 and TRBJ2-6, is EAQVTQNPRYLITVTGKKLTVTCSQNMNHEYMSWYRQDPGLGLRQIYYSMNVEVTDKGDVPEGYKVSRKEKRNFPLILESPSPNQTSLYFCASSLSDLTGDPGANVLTFGAGSRLTVL.